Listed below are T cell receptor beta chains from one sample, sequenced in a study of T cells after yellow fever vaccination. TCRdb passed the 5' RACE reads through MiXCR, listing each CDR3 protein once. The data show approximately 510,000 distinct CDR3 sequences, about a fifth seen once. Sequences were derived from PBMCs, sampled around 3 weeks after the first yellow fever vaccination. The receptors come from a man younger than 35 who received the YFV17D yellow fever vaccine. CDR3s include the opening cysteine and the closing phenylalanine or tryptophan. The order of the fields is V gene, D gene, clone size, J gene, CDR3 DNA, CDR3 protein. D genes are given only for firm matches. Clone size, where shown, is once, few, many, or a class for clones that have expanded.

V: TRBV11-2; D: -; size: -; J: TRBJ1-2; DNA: TGTGCCAGCAGCTCCATCAGGACAGAAGCTAACTATGGCTACACCTTC; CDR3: CASSSIRTEANYGYTF
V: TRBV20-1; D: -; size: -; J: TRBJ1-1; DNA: TGCAGTGCTAGAGGAGATCCCAAACGGGACACTGAAGCTTTCTTT; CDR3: CSARGDPKRDTEAFF
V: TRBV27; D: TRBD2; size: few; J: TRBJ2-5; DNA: TGTGCCAGCAGTCCCAATGGTAGCGGGGGGGCCCAAGAGACCCAGTACTTC; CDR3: CASSPNGSGGAQETQYF
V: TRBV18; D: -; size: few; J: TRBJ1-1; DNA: TGTGCCAGCTCACCATTGAAAAGCACGACACCGAACACTGAAGCTTTCTTT; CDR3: CASSPLKSTTPNTEAFF
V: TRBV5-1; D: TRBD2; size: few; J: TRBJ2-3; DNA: TGCGCCAGCAGCCGAGCGGGGGGCGTCGCAGATACGCAGTATTTT; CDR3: CASSRAGGVADTQYF
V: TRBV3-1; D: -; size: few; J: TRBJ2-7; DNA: TGTGCCAGCAGCCAAGCTGCGACAGCCTCCTACGAGCAGTACTTC; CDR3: CASSQAATASYEQYF
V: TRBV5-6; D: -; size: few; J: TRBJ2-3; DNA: TGTGCCAGCAGGGGGGTGGGGGCAGATACGCAGTATTTT; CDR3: CASRGVGADTQYF
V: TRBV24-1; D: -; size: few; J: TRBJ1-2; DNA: TGTGCCACCAGTGATTCGGGTATCGGGGGCGGCTACACCTTC; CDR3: CATSDSGIGGGYTF
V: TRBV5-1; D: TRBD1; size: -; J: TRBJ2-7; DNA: TGCGCCAGCAGCGGGCGGACAGGTTCCTACGAGCAGTACTTC; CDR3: CASSGRTGSYEQYF
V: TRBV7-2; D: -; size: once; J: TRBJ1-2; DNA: TGTGCCAGCAGCTTAGGACAAAGCCTAGGCTACACCTTC; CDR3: CASSLGQSLGYTF
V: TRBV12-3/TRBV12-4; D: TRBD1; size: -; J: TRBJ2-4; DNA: TGTGCCAGCAGTGGGGACAGGGGGGTATCTGTCAAAAACATTCAGTACTTC; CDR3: CASSGDRGVSVKNIQYF
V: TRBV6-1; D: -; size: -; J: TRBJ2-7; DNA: TGTGCCAGCAGTGATTGGGGTAGCTCCTACGAGCAGTACTTC; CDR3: CASSDWGSSYEQYF
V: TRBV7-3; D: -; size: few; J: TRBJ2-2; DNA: TGTGCCAGCAGCTTAACGGGTCGGGGGAACGGGGAGCTGTTTTTT; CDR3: CASSLTGRGNGELFF
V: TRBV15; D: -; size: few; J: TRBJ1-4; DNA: TGTGCCACCAGCAGAGAACATTTGGAATGGGTGTTTTTT; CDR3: CATSREHLEWVFF
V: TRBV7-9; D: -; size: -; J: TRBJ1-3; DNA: TGTGCCAGCAGCGCCGGGACTCACCGCTCTGGAAACACCATATATTTT; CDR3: CASSAGTHRSGNTIYF
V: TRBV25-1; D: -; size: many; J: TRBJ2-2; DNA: TGTGCCAGCAGTGAATCGGCGTACACCGGGGAGCTGTTTTTT; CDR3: CASSESAYTGELFF
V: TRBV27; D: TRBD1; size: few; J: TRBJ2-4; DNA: TGTGCCAGCAGTTTGTACCGGGACAGTGCCAAAAACATTCAGTACTTC; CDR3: CASSLYRDSAKNIQYF
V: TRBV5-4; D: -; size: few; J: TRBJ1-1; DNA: TGTGCCAGCAGCGACAAGGGGAGGTTGGGCACTGAAGCTTTCTTT; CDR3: CASSDKGRLGTEAFF
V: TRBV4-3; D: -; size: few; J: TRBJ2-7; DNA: TGCGCCAGCAGCCTACGGGACGGTGACTACGAGCAGTACTTC; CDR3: CASSLRDGDYEQYF
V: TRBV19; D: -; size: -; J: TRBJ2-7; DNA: TGTGCCAGTAGTTTTACAGCTTGGGCCTCCTACGAGCAGTACTTC; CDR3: CASSFTAWASYEQYF
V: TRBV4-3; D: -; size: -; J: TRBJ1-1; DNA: TGCGCCAGCAGCCAAGATCTGGACTTGAACACTGAAGCTTTCTTT; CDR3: CASSQDLDLNTEAFF
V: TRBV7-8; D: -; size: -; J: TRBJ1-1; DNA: TGTGCCAGCACCCTTCTAGGTCTTAATACTGGAGGCACTGAAGCTTTCTTT; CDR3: CASTLLGLNTGGTEAFF
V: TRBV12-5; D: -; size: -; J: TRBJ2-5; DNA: TGTGCTAGTGGTTCAGTTCAGGGGGAGACCCAGTACTTC; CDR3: CASGSVQGETQYF
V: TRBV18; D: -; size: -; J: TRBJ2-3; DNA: TGTGCCAGCTCACCCGGGGCTCACGGCGGAAATACGCAGTATTTT; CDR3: CASSPGAHGGNTQYF
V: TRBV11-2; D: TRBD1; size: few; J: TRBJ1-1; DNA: TGTGCCAGCGGCCCGGGACAGAACCTTGAAACTGAAGCTTTCTTT; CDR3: CASGPGQNLETEAFF
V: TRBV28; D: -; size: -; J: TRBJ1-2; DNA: TGTGCCAGCAGTTCCGAGGCAGGGGCCGAGGCTAACTATAGCTACACCTTC; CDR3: CASSSEAGAEANYSYTF
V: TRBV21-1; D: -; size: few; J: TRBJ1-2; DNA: TGTGCCAGCAGCAAAGAAACACACATTAACTATGGCTACACCTTC; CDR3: CASSKETHINYGYTF
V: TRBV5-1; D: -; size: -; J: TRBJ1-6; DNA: TGCGCCAGCAGCAGGGACCCGGTGCCACCCCTCCACTTT; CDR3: CASSRDPVPPLHF
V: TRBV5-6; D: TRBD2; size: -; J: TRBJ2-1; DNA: TGTGCCAGCAGCTTAGTAACTACGGGACTAGCGGGGAATGAGCAGTTCTTC; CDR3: CASSLVTTGLAGNEQFF
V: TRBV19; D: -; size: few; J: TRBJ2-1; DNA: TGTGCCAGTGGTAGGGGGGCGTACAATGAGCAGTTCTTC; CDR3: CASGRGAYNEQFF
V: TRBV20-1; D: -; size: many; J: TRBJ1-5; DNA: TGCAGTGCTAGAGATCGGGACACCCATCAGCCCCAGCATTTT; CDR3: CSARDRDTHQPQHF
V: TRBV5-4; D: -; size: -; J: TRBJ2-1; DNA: TGTGCCAGCAGCTTCAGCCTAGCCGGGGGCGATGAGCAGTTCTTC; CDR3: CASSFSLAGGDEQFF
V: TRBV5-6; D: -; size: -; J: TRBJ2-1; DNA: TGTGCCAGCACTATAGGTTCCTACAATGAGCAGTTCTTC; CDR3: CASTIGSYNEQFF
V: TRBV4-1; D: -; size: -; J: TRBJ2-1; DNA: TGCGCCAGCAGCCAAGATGATGTAGTCGACGAGCAGTTCTTC; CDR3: CASSQDDVVDEQFF
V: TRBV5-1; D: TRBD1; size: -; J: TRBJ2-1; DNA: TGCGCCAGCAGCACCTTACAGGGGGCTCTCTACAATGAGCAGTTCTTC; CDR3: CASSTLQGALYNEQFF
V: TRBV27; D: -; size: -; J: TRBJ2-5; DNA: TGTGCCAGCAGCTCGGGACTCTCGTATGAGACCCAGTACTTC; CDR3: CASSSGLSYETQYF
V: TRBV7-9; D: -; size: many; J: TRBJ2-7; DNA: TGTGCCAGCAGCCGCGACACTTCCTACGAGCAGTACTTC; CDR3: CASSRDTSYEQYF
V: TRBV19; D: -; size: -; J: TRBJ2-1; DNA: TGTGCCAGTAGTATAGATAGCCGGAACAATGAGCAGTTCTTC; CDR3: CASSIDSRNNEQFF
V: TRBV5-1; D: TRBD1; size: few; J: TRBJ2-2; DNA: TGCGCCAGCAGAACCGGGACAGCAAACACCGGGGAGCTGTTTTTT; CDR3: CASRTGTANTGELFF
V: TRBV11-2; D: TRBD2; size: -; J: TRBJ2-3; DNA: TGTGCCAGCAGCCAACTAGCGGGGAACACAGATACGCAGTATTTT; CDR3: CASSQLAGNTDTQYF
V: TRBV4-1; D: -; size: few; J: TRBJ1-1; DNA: TGCGCCAGCAGCCAAGAACCGGGAGAGGACACTGAAGCTTTCTTT; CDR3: CASSQEPGEDTEAFF
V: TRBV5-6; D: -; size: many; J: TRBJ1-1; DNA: TGTGCCAGCAACCCTAGGGCAGGCCCCACTGAAGCTTTCTTT; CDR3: CASNPRAGPTEAFF
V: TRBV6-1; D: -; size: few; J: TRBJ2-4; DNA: TGTGCCAGCAGCCGCGGCCACGGAAAAAACATTCAGTACTTC; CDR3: CASSRGHGKNIQYF
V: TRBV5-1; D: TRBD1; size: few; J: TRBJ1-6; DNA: TGCGCCAGCAGCCTAGGGACAGGGGAGCTCACCCTCCACTTT; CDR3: CASSLGTGELTLHF
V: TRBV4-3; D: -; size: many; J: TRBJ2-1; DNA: TGCGCCAGCAGCCTGACGGGTTACAATGAGCAGTTCTTC; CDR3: CASSLTGYNEQFF
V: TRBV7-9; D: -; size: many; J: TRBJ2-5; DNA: TGTGCCAGCAGCTTAGAGGTAGAGACCCAGTACTTC; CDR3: CASSLEVETQYF
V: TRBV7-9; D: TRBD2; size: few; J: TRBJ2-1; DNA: TGTGCCAGCAGCCTCCCTCGGGGGGAGGCCAATGAGCAGTTCTTC; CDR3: CASSLPRGEANEQFF
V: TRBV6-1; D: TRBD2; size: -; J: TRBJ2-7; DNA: TGTGCCAGCAGCCCTCGGCTAGCGGGGATCGGCGAGCAGTACTTC; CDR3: CASSPRLAGIGEQYF
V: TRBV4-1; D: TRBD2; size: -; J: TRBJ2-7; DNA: TGCGCCAGCAGCCGAACAGCGGGGGGCCACTACGAGCAGTACTTC; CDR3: CASSRTAGGHYEQYF
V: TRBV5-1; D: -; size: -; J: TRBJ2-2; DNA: TGCGCCAGCAGCTTCGAGGTTAACACCGGGGAGCTGTTTTTT; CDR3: CASSFEVNTGELFF
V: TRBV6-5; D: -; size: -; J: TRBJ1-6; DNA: TGTGCCAGCAGACAGGGATATTCACCCCTCCACTTT; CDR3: CASRQGYSPLHF
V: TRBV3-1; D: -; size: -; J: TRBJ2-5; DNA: TGTGCCAGCAGCCAAACAGGAAACGCCGGTAGCTTC; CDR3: CASSQTGNAGSF
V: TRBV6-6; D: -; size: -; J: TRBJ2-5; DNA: TGTGCCAGCAGCCAGGCGCAAGAGACCCAGTACTTC; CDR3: CASSQAQETQYF
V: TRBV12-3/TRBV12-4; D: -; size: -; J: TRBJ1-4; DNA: TGTGCCAGCCGACAACCCGCGGATGAAAAACTGTTTTTT; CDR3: CASRQPADEKLFF
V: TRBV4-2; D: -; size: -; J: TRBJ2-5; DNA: TGTGCCAGCAGCCAAAAAGGCGGGGGCGGAGAGACCCAGTACTTC; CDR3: CASSQKGGGGETQYF